One and the same sample provided the 24 T cell receptor beta chains below, sequenced in a study of T cell responses to AZD1222 COVID-19 vaccine. Data came from immunoSEQ multiplex PCR; TCRdb stores just in-frame clones and leaves some out. The profile shows about 98,000 clones, roughly nine tenths of them singletons. The source material was peripheral blood, sampled on day 0 of AZD1222 vaccination. The receptors derive from an adult in good health.

The V gene is TRBV7-3, the J gene TRBJ2-1; TRBD1 agrees at 9 bases. CDR3 length equals 17 residues. Germline values: CDR1 SGHTA, CDR2 FQGTGA. Unmatched junction bases numbered 15, after V lost 4 bases and J lost 8 bases. The CDR3 loop is CASSSQPPGQGKDEQFF. Written as DNA, the CDR3 is TGTGCCAGCAGCTCCCAACCCCCGGGACAGGGTAAGGATGAGCAGTTCTTC.

The rearrangement joins TRBV7-6 to TRBJ2-7; TRBD2 agrees at 10 bases. Germline CDR1 is SGHVS and CDR2 is FNYEAQ. Trimming at V came to 2 bases and at J to 6 bases, leaving 4 bases not matched to a gene. There are 14 residues in the CDR3. This CDR3 reads CASSLLAGGGEQYF. The CDR3 coding sequence is TGTGCCAGCAGCTTATTAGCGGGAGGCGGCGAGCAGTACTTC.

V and J are TRBV9 and TRBJ1-1; D perhaps matches TRBD1 (5 bases). V was pared by 4 bases and J by 1 base, with 8 bases between. CDR1 is SGDLS, CDR2 YYNGEE, per germline. The CDR3 consists of 13 residues. The CDR3 protein is CASSPRANTEAFF. CDR3 nucleotides: TGTGCCAGCAGCCCCAGGGCGAACACTGAAGCTTTCTTT.

V and J are TRBV27 and TRBJ1-1, with D tentatively TRBD1 (5 bases). Germline V CDR1 and CDR2: MNHEY, SMNVEV (reference sequence). This CDR3 comprises 16 residues. The V end lost 5 bases, the J end lost 0 bases, and 16 bases lay between the germline ends. The CDR3 loop reads CASSLQVETVNTEAFF. DNA for the CDR3: TGTGCCAGCAGTCTCCAGGTGGAGACAGTGAACACTGAAGCTTTCTTT.

V gene TRBV6-4 combines with J gene TRBJ2-1; 8 nucleotides line up with TRBD1. CDR1 is MRHNA and CDR2 is SNTAGT in the germline V gene. The V and J ends lost 2 bases and 4 bases, in that order; junction bases with no gene match: 4. The CDR3 contains 15 residues. CDR3 protein: CASSDGGQDYNEQFF. DNA of the CDR3: TGTGCCAGCAGTGACGGGGGACAGGATTACAATGAGCAGTTCTTC.

In the case of this clone: Other DNA sequences of this sample code for an identical CDR3. This chain links TRBV9 with TRBJ1-6, with D hard to call. Germline V gene sequence: CDR1 SGDLS, CDR2 YYNGEE. The CDR3 runs 14 residues. V lost 0 bases and J lost 8, with 9 bases in between. CDR3 in DNA: TGTGCCAGCAGCGTAGTAGGAAGGGATTCACCCCTCCACTTT. It encodes CASSVVGRDSPLHF.

The genes are TRBV11-1 and TRBJ2-5; TRBD2 agrees at 11 bases. The J call could be wrong; TRBJ2-7 is a better fit for the DNA end. The CDR3 runs to 15 residues. Germline-derived CDR1 and CDR2 are SGHAT and FQDESV (reference sequence). CDR3 sequence (DNA): TGTGCCAGCAGCACCGGGACTAGCGGAGGCTACGAGCAGTACTTC. The encoded protein is CASSTGTSGGYEQYF.

The V call is TRBV28, the J call TRBJ2-3; D call uncertain. V gave up 6 bases and J gave up 5 bases, with 9 bases separating them. The germline V gene encodes CDR1 MDHEN and CDR2 SYDVKM. This CDR3 is built from 12 residues. The CDR3 nucleotides read TGTGCCAGCAGACATAGCCAAGATACGCAGTATTTT. This codes for CASRHSQDTQYF. The whole variable domain, remainder taken from reference TRBV28 and TRBJ2-3, is DVKVTQSSRYLVKRTGEKVFLECVQDMDHENMFWYRQDPGLGLRLIYFSYDVKMKEKGDIPEGYSVSREKKERFSLILESASTNQTSMYLCASRHSQDTQYFGPGTRLTVL.

The genes are TRBV18 and TRBJ1-2, with a possible D match to TRBD1 (6 bases). Between the trimmed V and J ends, which lost 3 bases and 0 bases, there was a span of 11 bases. From germline, CDR1 is KGHSH and CDR2 LQKENI. The CDR3 covers 15 residues. CDR3: CASSPGTTTNYGYTF. DNA for the CDR3: TGTGCCAGCTCACCTGGGACAACAACTAACTATGGCTACACCTTC.

V usage is TRBV28 and J usage is TRBJ2-7; D might be TRBD1 (6 bases). This CDR3 spans 12 amino acids. In germline, CDR1 is MDHEN, CDR2 SYDVKM. Between the trimmed V and J ends, which lost 6 bases and 5 bases, there was a span of 11 bases. CDR3 DNA: TGTGCCAGCAGCCTCCCAGGGGACGAGCAGTACTTC. Its protein is CASSLPGDEQYF.

V gene TRBV4-2 combines with J gene TRBJ2-3; TRBD2 matches 11 bases. The CDR3 is made up of 20 amino acids. Trimming at V came to 0 bases and at J to 0 bases, leaving 11 bases not matched to a gene. Germline assignment: CDR1 LGHNA and CDR2 YNFKEQ. CDR3 in amino acids: CASSQDRRLAGGTSTDTQYF. For the CDR3, the DNA is TGTGCCAGCAGCCAAGATCGAAGGCTAGCGGGGGGAACAAGCACAGATACGCAGTATTTT.

V usage is TRBV6-6 and J usage is TRBJ1-4; TRBD1 might be the D (6 bases). This CDR3 contains 16 residues. V was trimmed by 2 bases and J by 3 bases, leaving 13 bases between them. CDR1 is MNHNY and CDR2 is SVGAGI in the germline V gene (reference sequence). The DNA of the CDR3 is TGTGCCAGCAGTTACAATCGGGGGCGGGCTAATGAAAAACTGTTTTTT. This sequence encodes CASSYNRGRANEKLFF.

This clone was detected only once. The chain uses TRBV6-5 and TRBJ1-5; TRBD1 matches at 7 bases. J lost 4 bases, V lost 2 bases, and 2 bases had no gene match. CDR1 and CDR2 (germline): MNHEY, SVGAGI. This CDR3 has 14 residues. This CDR3 is CASSYVQGNQPQHF. CDR3 bases: TGTGCCAGCAGTTACGTACAGGGGAATCAGCCCCAGCATTTT.

The V and J genes are TRBV7-2 and TRBJ2-7; TRBD2 agrees at 9 bases. V trimming: 5 bases; J trimming: 2 bases; junction bases outside the gene matches: 4. Germline CDR1 SGHTA, CDR2 FQGNSA. This CDR3 spans 14 amino acids. CDR3: CASSPQRGAYEQYF. DNA for the CDR3: TGTGCCAGCAGCCCCCAGCGGGGGGCCTACGAGCAGTACTTC.

The rearrangement uses TRBV12-3 or TRBV12-4 and TRBJ2-7; TRBD1 matches 7 bases. V shed 4 bases, J shed 5 bases, and the junction held 5 bases outside the gene matches. The CDR3 length is 13 residues. This chain's CDR3 is CASSYRDRNEQYF. In nucleotides, the CDR3 is TGTGCCAGCAGTTACCGGGACAGAAACGAGCAGTACTTC.

This chain links TRBV9 with TRBJ1-2; D is perhaps TRBD1 (5 bases). With 6 bases removed from V and 7 bases from J, the gap between germline ends came to 19 bases. The CDR3 runs 14 residues. The V gene's germline CDR1 is SGDLS and CDR2 YYNGEE. CDR3 region: CASNPGGASGGYTF. CDR3 DNA sequence: TGTGCCAGCAACCCGGGAGGGGCATCTGGTGGCTACACCTTC.

The V call is TRBV30, the J call TRBJ2-7; TRBD1 matches 9 bases. The CDR3 loop spans 15 amino acids. V gave up 3 bases and J gave up 1 base; unmatched junction bases: 7. The germline CDR1 and CDR2 sequences are GTSNPN and SVGIG (reference sequence). CDR3: CAWRDRDRASYEQYF. The CDR3, as DNA: TGTGCCTGGAGGGACCGGGACAGGGCATCCTACGAGCAGTACTTC.

This chain joins TRBV5-1 and TRBJ2-1; 9 bases are a match to TRBD1. V gave up 3 bases and J gave up 5 bases; unmatched junction bases: 6. CDR1 SGHRS and CDR2 YFSETQ come from the germline V gene. The CDR3 is made up of 15 amino acids. In DNA, the CDR3 is TGCGCCAGCAGCTCGAATGACAGGGGGAACAATGAGCAGTTCTTC. Residues: CASSSNDRGNNEQFF.

This clone was detected once. The rearrangement joins TRBV7-2 to TRBJ2-6, with D maybe TRBD1 (6 bases). Looked up from germline, CDR1 is SGHTA and CDR2 is FQGNSA. This CDR3 is 17 amino acids long. V lost 1 base to trimming and J lost 4 bases, with 14 bases between them. The DNA for the CDR3 is TGTGCCAGCAGCTTAGTTCACAGGGCGGAGGGGGCCAACGTCCTGACTTTC. Protein product: CASSLVHRAEGANVLTF.

This sequence joins TRBV14 and TRBJ2-1; D gene unclear. Germline assignment: CDR1 SGHDN and CDR2 FVKESK. V dropped 0 bases and J dropped 0 bases, with 15 bases sitting between them. This CDR3 has 18 residues. The chain's CDR3 is CASSQEISRRHSYNEQFF. As DNA, the CDR3 is TGTGCCAGCAGCCAAGAGATTTCCCGCCGGCACTCCTACAATGAGCAGTTCTTC.

Worth noting for this clone: Other nucleotide sequences from this sample produce the same CDR3. The rearrangement uses TRBV7-2 and TRBJ1-1; no clear D. Germline V lookup: CDR1 SGHTA, CDR2 FQGNSA. The V end lost 5 bases, the J end lost 0 bases, and 4 bases lay between the germline ends. This CDR3 has 12 amino acids. CDR3 in DNA: TGTGCCAGCAGCCAGGTGAACACTGAAGCTTTCTTT. This codes for CASSQVNTEAFF.

V usage is TRBV11-1 and J usage is TRBJ1-2; TRBD1 aligns across 7 bases. The CDR3 is 15 amino acids. CDR1 and CDR2 from the germline V gene are SGHAT and FQDESV (reference sequence). V was clipped by 4 bases and J by 8 bases; unmatched bases: 13. In nucleotides, the CDR3 is TGTGCCAGCAGCTCGGAGATGGGACAGTCTCGCGGCTACACCTTC. This codes for CASSSEMGQSRGYTF. The variable domain in full, completed from reference TRBV11-1 and TRBJ1-2, reads EAEVAQSPRYKITEKSQAVAFWCDPISGHATLYWYRQILGQGPELLVQFQDESVVDDSQLPKDRFSAERLKGVDSTLKIQPAELGDSAMYLCASSSEMGQSRGYTFGSGTRLTVV.

This clone showed up just a few times. This chain links TRBV7-9 with TRBJ1-1; the D is unclear. The CDR3 has 13 residues. Trimming pared 2 bases from V and 6 bases from J, leaving 10 bases between. Looked up from germline, CDR1 is SEHNR and CDR2 is FQNEAQ (reference sequence). CDR3 loop: CASSLTQGAEAFF. In DNA, the CDR3 is TGTGCCAGCAGCTTAACTCAAGGTGCTGAAGCTTTCTTT.

The chain is built from TRBV27 and TRBJ2-7; D gene uncertain. The CDR3 runs to 13 residues. Trimming removed 3 bases from V and 5 bases from J, with 11 bases in between. Germline V lookup: CDR1 MNHEY, CDR2 SMNVEV (reference sequence). The CDR3 DNA sequence: TGTGCCAGCAGTTTGGGGTCTAACAACGAGCAGTACTTC. Its protein product is CASSLGSNNEQYF.